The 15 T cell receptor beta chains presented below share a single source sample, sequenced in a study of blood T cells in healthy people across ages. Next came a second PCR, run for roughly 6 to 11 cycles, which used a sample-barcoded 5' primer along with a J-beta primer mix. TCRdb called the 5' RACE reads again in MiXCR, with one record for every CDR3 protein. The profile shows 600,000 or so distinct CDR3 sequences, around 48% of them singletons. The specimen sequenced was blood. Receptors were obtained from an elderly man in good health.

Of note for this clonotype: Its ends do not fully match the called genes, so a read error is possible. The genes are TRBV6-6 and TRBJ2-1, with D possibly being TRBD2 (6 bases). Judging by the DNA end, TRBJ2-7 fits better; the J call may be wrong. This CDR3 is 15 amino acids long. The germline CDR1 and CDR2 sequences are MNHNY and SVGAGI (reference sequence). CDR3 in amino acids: CASNYDGRTYNEQYF. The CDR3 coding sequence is TGTGCCAGCAATTACGACGGGAGAACCTACAATGAGCAGTACTTC.

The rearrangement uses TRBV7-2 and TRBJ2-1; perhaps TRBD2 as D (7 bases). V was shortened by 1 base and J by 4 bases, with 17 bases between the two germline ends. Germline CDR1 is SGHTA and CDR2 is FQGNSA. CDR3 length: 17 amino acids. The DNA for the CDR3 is TGTGCCAGCAGCTTAGATCTAGCGGACAGTATTTACAATGAGCAGTTCTTC. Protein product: CASSLDLADSIYNEQFF.

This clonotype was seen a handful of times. Here the CDR3 reads CASSPLGQGGYTF. The CDR3 DNA follows: TGTGCCAGCAGCCCTCTGGGACAGGGTGGCTACACCTTC. The chain is built from TRBV7-2 and TRBJ1-2, with TRBD1 identical over 9 bases. Germline-derived CDR1 and CDR2 are SGHTA and FQGNSA. Germline trimming cut 5 bases from V and 7 bases from J; bases unmatched to any gene: 5. This CDR3 region has 13 residues. Full variable domain (outside the CDR3, taken from reference TRBV7-2 and TRBJ1-2): GAGVSQSPSNKVTEKGKDVELRCDPISGHTALYWYRQSLGQGLEFLIYFQGNSAPDKSGLPSDRFSAERTGGSVSTLTIQRTQQEDSAVYLCASSPLGQGGYTFGSGTRLTVV.

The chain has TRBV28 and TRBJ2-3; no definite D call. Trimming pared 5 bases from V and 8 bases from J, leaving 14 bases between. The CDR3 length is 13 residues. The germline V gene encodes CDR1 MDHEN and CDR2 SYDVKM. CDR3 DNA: TGTGCCAGCAGTACGGGTCTTATATTTACGCAGTATTTT. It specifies CASSTGLIFTQYF. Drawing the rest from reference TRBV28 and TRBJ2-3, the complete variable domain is DVKVTQSSRYLVKRTGEKVFLECVQDMDHENMFWYRQDPGLGLRLIYFSYDVKMKEKGDIPEGYSVSREKKERFSLILESASTNQTSMYLCASSTGLIFTQYFGPGTRLTVL.

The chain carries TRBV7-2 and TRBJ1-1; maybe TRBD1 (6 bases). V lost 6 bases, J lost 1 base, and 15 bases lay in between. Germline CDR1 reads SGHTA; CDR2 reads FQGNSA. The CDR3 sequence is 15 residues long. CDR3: CASRNRGGPNTEAFF. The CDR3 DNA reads TGTGCCAGCAGAAACCGGGGGGGCCCGAACACTGAAGCTTTCTTT.

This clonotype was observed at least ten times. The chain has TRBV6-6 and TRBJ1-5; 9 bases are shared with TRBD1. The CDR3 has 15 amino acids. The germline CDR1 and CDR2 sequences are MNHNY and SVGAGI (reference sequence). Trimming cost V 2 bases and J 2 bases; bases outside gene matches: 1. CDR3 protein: CASSYDRGGNQPQHF. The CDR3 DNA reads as TGTGCCAGCAGTTACGACAGGGGGGGCAATCAGCCCCAGCATTTT.

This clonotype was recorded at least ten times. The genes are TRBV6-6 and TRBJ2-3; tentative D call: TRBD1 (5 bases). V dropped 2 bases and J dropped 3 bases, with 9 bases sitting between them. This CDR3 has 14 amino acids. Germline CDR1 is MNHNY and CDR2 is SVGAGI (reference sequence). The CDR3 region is CASSYVPGTDTQYF. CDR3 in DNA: TGTGCCAGCAGTTACGTCCCAGGGACAGATACGCAGTATTTT.

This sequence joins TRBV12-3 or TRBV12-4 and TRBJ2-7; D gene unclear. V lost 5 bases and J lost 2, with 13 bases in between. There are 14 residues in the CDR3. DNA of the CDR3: TGTGCCAGCAGTACGCGACCTTACGCCTACGAGCAGTACTTC. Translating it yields CASSTRPYAYEQYF.

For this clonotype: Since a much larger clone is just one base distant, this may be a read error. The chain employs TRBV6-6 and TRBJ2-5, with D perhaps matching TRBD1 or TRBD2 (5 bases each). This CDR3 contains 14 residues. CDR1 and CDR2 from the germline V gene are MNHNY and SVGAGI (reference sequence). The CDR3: CASSYLGPQEAQYF. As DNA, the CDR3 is TGTGCCAGCAGTTACCTGGGACCGCAAGAGGCCCAGTACTTC.

The DNA for the CDR3 is TGCAGTGCTAGAGATGGCACCGGGACTAGGTTCTATGAGCAGTTCTTC. Its protein is CSARDGTGTRFYEQFF. This chain links TRBV20-1 with TRBJ2-1; 8 bases are a match to TRBD2. V was clipped by 0 bases and J by 8 bases; unmatched bases: 12. Germline assignment: CDR1 DFQATT and CDR2 SNEGSKA (reference sequence). The CDR3 is made up of 16 amino acids.

The CDR3 nucleotides read TGTGCCAGCAGTACAGGGGGGACGGTAGAGACCCAGTACTTC. Residues: CASSTGGTVETQYF. The rearrangement joins TRBV28 to TRBJ2-5; the match to TRBD1 covers 8 bases. This CDR3 has 14 amino acids. The junction had 6 bases not matched to a gene; V was cut back by 5 bases and J by 4 bases. CDR1 and CDR2 (germline): MDHEN, SYDVKM.

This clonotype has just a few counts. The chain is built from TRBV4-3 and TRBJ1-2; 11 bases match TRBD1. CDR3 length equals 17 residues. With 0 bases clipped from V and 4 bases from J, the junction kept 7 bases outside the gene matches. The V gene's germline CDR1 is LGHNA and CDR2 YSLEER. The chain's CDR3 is CASSQDPGTGGFYGYTF. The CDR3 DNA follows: TGCGCCAGCAGCCAAGATCCCGGGACAGGGGGGTTCTATGGCTACACCTTC.

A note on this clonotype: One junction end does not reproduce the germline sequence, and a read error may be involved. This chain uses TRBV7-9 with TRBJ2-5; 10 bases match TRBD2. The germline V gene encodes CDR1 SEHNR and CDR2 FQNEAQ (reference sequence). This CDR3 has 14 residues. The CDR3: CASSPGLAEETLYF. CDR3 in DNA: TGTGCCAGCAGCCCCGGACTAGCGGAAGAGACCCTGTACTTC. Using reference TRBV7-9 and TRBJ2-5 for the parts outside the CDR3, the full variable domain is DTGVSQNPRHKITKRGQNVTFRCDPISEHNRLYWYRQTLGQGPEFLTYFQNEAQLEKSRLLSDRFSAERPKGSFSTLEIQRTEQGDSAMYLCASSPGLAEETLYFGPGTRLLVL.

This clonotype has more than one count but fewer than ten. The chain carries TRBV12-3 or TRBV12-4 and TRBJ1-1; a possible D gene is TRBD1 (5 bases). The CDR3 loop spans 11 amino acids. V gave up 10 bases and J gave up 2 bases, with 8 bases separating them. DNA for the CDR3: TGTGCCAATAGGGGAAACACTGAAGCTTTCTTT. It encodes CANRGNTEAFF.

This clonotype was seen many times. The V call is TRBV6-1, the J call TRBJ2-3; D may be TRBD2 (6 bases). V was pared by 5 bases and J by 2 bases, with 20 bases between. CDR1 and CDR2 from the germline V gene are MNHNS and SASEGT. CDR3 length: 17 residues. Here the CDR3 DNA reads TGTGCCAGCAGTAAGACCGTCGCGGGGAGGTCCACAGATACGCAGTATTTT. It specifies CASSKTVAGRSTDTQYF.